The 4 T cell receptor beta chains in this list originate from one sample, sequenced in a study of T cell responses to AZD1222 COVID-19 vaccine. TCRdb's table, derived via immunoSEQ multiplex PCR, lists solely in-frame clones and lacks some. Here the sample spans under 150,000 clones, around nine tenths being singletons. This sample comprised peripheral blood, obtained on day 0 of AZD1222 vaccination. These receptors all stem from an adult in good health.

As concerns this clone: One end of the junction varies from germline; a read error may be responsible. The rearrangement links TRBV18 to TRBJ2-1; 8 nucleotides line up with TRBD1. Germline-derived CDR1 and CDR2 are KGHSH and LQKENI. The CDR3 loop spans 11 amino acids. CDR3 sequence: CASSPGQGWVF. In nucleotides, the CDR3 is TGTGCCAGCTCACCCGGACAGGGATGGGTCTTC.

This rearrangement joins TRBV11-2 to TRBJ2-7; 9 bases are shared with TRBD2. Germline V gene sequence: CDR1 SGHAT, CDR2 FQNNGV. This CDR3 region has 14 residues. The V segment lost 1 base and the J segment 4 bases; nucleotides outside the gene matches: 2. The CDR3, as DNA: TGTGCCAGCAGCTTAGGAGCGGGAGGATACGAGCAGTACTTC. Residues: CASSLGAGGYEQYF.

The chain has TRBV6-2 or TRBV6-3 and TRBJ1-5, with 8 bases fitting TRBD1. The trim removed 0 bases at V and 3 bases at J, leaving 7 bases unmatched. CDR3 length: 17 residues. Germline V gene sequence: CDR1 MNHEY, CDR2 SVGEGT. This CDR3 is CASSYSPTGAINQPQHF. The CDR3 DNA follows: TGTGCCAGCAGTTACTCCCCGACAGGGGCCATCAATCAGCCCCAGCATTTT.

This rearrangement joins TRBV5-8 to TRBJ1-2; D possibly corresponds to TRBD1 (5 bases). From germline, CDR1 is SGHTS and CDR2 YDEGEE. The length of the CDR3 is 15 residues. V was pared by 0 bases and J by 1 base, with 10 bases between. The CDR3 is CASSLEGRGNYGYTF. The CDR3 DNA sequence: TGTGCCAGCAGCTTGGAGGGTAGGGGTAACTATGGCTACACCTTC.